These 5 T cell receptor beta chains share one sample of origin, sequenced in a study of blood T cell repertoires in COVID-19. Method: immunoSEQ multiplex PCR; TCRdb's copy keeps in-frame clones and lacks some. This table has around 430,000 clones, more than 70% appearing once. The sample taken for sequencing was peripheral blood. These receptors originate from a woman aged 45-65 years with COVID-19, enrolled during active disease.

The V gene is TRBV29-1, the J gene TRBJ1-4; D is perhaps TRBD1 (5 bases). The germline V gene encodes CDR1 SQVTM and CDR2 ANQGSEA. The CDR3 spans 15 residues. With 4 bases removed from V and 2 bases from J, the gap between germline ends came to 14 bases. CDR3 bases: TGCAGCGTTGGGGTCAGCGGGGGGACTAATGAAAAACTGTTTTTT. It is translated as CSVGVSGGTNEKLFF. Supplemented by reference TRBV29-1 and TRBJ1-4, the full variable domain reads SAVISQKPSRDICQRGTSLTIQCQVDSQVTMMFWYRQQPGQSLTLIATANQGSEATYESGFVIDKFPISRPNLTFSTLTVSNMSPEDSSIYLCSVGVSGGTNEKLFFGSGTQLSVL.

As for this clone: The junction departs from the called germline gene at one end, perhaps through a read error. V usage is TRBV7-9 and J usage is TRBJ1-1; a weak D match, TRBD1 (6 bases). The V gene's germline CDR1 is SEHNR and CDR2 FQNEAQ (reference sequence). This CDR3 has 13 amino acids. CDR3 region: CASSDGGQTVAFF. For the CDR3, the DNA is TGTGCCAGCAGCGACGGGGGGCAGACTGTAGCTTTCTTT.

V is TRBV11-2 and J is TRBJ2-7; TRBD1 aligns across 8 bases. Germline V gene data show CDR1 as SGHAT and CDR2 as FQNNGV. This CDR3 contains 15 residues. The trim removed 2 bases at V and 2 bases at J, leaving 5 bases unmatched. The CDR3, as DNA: TGTGCCAGCAGCTTAAAAGGACAGGGACCCTACGAGCAGTACTTC. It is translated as CASSLKGQGPYEQYF.

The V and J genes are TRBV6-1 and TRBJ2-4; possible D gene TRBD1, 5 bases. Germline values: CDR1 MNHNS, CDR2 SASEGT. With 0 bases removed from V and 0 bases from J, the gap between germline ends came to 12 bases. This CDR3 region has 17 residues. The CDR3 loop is CASSEALETVAKNIQYF. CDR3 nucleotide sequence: TGTGCCAGCAGTGAAGCGCTTGAGACAGTAGCCAAAAACATTCAGTACTTC.

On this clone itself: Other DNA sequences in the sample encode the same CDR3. In nucleotides, the CDR3 is TGTGCCAGCAGTGAGTCACAGGGGAGCAATCAGCCCCAGCATTTT. Protein product: CASSESQGSNQPQHF. V and J are TRBV6-1 and TRBJ1-5, with 7 bases lining up with TRBD1. The V gene's germline CDR1 is MNHNS and CDR2 SASEGT. V was clipped by 3 bases and J by 1 base; unmatched bases: 3. The CDR3 is 15 residues long.